This entry lists 12 T cell receptor beta chains sequenced from one sample in a study of Japanese encephalitis immunity and Zika vaccine responses. Each CDR3 protein is one row after TCRdb ran MiXCR on the 5' RACE reads. Among 400 to 550 distinct CDR3 sequences listed, around 7% were seen once. CFSE-labeled PBMCs were cultured 5 to 6 days with peptide pools, each at 1 ug/mL. Unfixed live CD56-CD19-CD16-CD3+CD4+ CFSE-low cells were sorted as proliferating CD4 T cells. Sequencing was performed on antigen-activated CD4+ T cells from blood, cultured, taken during a Zika inactivated vaccine study. The receptors shown here come from an adult man who received an inactivated Zika virus vaccine.

This clonotype is labeled large. The rearrangement joins TRBV28 to TRBJ2-2; TRBD2 is a possible D gene (6 bases). Germline CDR1 reads MDHEN; CDR2 reads SYDVKM. The CDR3 length is 15 residues. The CDR3 DNA reads as TGTGCGTCAAAGCGGGCAGGGATACCCCCCGGGGAGCTGTTTTTT. Translated: CASKRAGIPPGELFF.

By share, this clonotype counts as medium-sized. The chain recombines TRBV19 with TRBJ1-1, with 7 bases lining up with TRBD1. Germline CDR1 is LNHDA and CDR2 is SQIVND (reference sequence). V was clipped by 1 base and J by 9 bases; unmatched bases: 5. The CDR3 loop spans 13 amino acids. The CDR3 DNA reads TGTGCCAGTAGTATAGTCGGGACAGCGAAAGCTTTCTTT. The encoded protein is CASSIVGTAKAFF. Drawing the rest from reference TRBV19 and TRBJ1-1, the complete variable domain is DGGITQSPKYLFRKEGQNVTLSCEQNLNHDAMYWYRQDPGQGLRLIYYSQIVNDFQKGDIAEGYSVSREKKESFPLTVTSAQKNPTAFYLCASSIVGTAKAFFGQGTRLTVV.

This clonotype rates as medium-sized. The chain recombines TRBV5-6 with TRBJ1-1; possibly TRBD1 for D (5 bases). The ends were cut back, 2 bases at V and 2 bases at J, with 7 bases in the middle. From germline, CDR1 is SGHDT and CDR2 YYEEEE. The CDR3 consists of 13 residues. This CDR3 reads CASSFGDNTEAFF. The DNA of the CDR3 is TGTGCCAGCAGCTTCGGGGACAACACTGAAGCTTTCTTT.

The CDR3 reads CASKESYEQYF. Written as DNA, the CDR3 is TGCGCCAGCAAGGAGTCCTACGAGCAGTACTTC. V gene TRBV5-1 combines with J gene TRBJ2-7; D gene unclear. The V and J ends lost 6 bases and 1 base respectively, with 5 bases between them. The CDR3 contains 11 residues. CDR1 is SGHRS, CDR2 YFSETQ, per germline. Drawing the rest from reference TRBV5-1 and TRBJ2-7, the complete variable domain is KAGVTQTPRYLIKTRGQQVTLSCSPISGHRSVSWYQQTPGQGLQFLFEYFSETQRNKGNFPGRFSGRQFSNSRSEMNVSTLELGDSALYLCASKESYEQYFGPGTRLTVT.

This clonotype was observed at least ten times. The chain recombines TRBV4-3 with TRBJ1-1; tentatively, D is TRBD1 (6 bases). The CDR3 consists of 17 residues. Germline V gives CDR1 LGHNA, CDR2 YSLEER. Trimming left V 0 bases short and J 4 bases short, with 18 bases between. The CDR3 sequence is CASSQDLRQGSGTEAFF. CDR3 DNA sequence: TGCGCCAGCAGCCAAGATCTTAGGCAGGGGTCGGGCACTGAAGCTTTCTTT.

The V gene is TRBV4-3, the J gene TRBJ2-1; 7 bases are shared with TRBD2. Trimming at V came to 5 bases and at J to 7 bases, leaving 8 bases not matched to a gene. Looked up from germline, CDR1 is LGHNA and CDR2 is YSLEER. The CDR3 has 14 amino acids. CDR3 residues: CASSYSYSGNEQFF. The CDR3 nucleotides are TGCGCCAGCAGCTATAGCTATAGCGGGAATGAGCAGTTCTTC.

This clonotype is categorized as large. The J gene is TRBJ1-2, the V gene TRBV5-4, with no clear D. Germline CDR1 and CDR2: SGHNT and YYREEE (reference sequence). There are 12 residues in the CDR3. V lost 4 bases and J lost 5, with 9 bases in between. The CDR3 sequence is CASSQETYGYTF. CDR3 nucleotides: TGTGCCAGCAGCCAAGAGACTTATGGCTACACCTTC.

By sample share, this clonotype is medium-sized. V and J are TRBV13 and TRBJ2-1; possibly TRBD1 for D (5 bases). Germline loops: CDR1 PRHDT, CDR2 FYEKMQ (reference sequence). V was shortened by 4 bases and J by 3 bases, with 10 bases between the two germline ends. CDR3 length equals 14 residues. CDR3 bases: TGTGCCAGCAGCTCCCCTGGACACTACAATGAGCAGTTCTTC. Translation: CASSSPGHYNEQFF.

This clonotype is labeled as large. Relative to the germline gene, one junction end is altered; a read error may explain this. V is TRBV4-3 and J is TRBJ1-3; TRBD1 might be the D (6 bases). This CDR3 has 15 residues. Germline V CDR1 and CDR2: LGHNA, YSLEER. The CDR3 region has the DNA TGCGCCAGCAGCCTCATACAGGGCTCTGAAAACACCATATATTTT. Its protein product is CASSLIQGSENTIYF.

Sample share makes this clonotype large. The chain combines TRBV5-1 with TRBJ1-2; the D gene is possibly TRBD1 (5 bases). V lost 4 bases, J lost 2 bases, and 12 bases lay in between. Germline V gene data show CDR1 as SGHRS and CDR2 as YFSETQ. The CDR3 totals 14 residues. CDR3 residues: CASSLSGRNYGYTF. In DNA form, the CDR3 reads TGCGCCAGCAGCCTGTCGGGACGCAACTATGGCTACACCTTC. The variable domain in full, completed from reference TRBV5-1 and TRBJ1-2, reads KAGVTQTPRYLIKTRGQQVTLSCSPISGHRSVSWYQQTPGQGLQFLFEYFSETQRNKGNFPGRFSGRQFSNSRSEMNVSTLELGDSALYLCASSLSGRNYGYTFGSGTRLTVV.

V gene TRBV19 combines with J gene TRBJ2-3, with 9 bases matching TRBD2. CDR1 is LNHDA, CDR2 SQIVND, per germline (reference sequence). The CDR3 spans 16 residues. Trimming removed 3 bases from V and 3 bases from J; junction bases left unmatched: 7. CDR3 coding DNA: TGTGCCAGTAGTATCCAGCGGGGGGACGTAACAGATACGCAGTATTTT. Translation gives CASSIQRGDVTDTQYF.

Relative to its sample, this clonotype is large (0.1 to 1%). The chain joins TRBV4-3 to TRBJ2-1; TRBD1 matches 12 bases. With 3 bases clipped from V and 9 bases from J, the junction kept 9 bases outside the gene matches. The CDR3 extends over 16 amino acids. From germline, CDR1 is LGHNA and CDR2 YSLEER. This CDR3 reads CASSQVPGTGGLEQFF. CDR3 coding DNA: TGCGCCAGCAGCCAGGTCCCCGGGACAGGGGGCCTTGAGCAGTTCTTC.